Sequencing of this TCR beta chain was carried out in a study of blood T cell repertoires in COVID-19. The CDR3 contains 15 residues. Germline V CDR1 and CDR2: LNHDA, SQIVND (reference sequence). After removal of 8 bases from V and 0 bases from J, the junction contained 8 bases not matched to a gene. There are many counts of this clone. Some clones are missing from TCRdb's copy, which holds only in-frame ones; the method was immunoSEQ multiplex PCR. The table records 85,000 to 110,000 clones, roughly 88% of them present only once. This TCR was sampled from a human donor in a cohort sampled during active COVID-19. Sequencing input: peripheral blood. The genes are TRBV19 and TRBJ1-1, with TRBD1 matching 8 bases. The CDR3 loop reads CASRTGSLMNTEAFF. The CDR3 DNA follows: TGTGCCAGTCGGACAGGGTCTTTAATGAACACTGAAGCTTTCTTT.